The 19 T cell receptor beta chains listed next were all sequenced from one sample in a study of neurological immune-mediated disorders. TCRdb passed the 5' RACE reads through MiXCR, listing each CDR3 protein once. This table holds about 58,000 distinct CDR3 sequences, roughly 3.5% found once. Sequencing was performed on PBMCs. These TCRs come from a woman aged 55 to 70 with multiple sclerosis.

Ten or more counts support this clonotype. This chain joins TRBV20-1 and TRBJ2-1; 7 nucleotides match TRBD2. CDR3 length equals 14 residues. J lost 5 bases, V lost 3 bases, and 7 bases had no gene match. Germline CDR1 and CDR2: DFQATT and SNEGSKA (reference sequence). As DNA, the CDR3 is TGCAGTGCTAGCTTGGGGACTAAAAACAATGAGCAGTTCTTC. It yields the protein CSASLGTKNNEQFF.

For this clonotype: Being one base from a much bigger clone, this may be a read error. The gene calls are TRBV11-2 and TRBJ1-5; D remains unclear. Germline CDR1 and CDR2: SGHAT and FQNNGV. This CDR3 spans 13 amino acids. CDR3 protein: CVSSLGRAQPQHF. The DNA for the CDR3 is TGTGTCAGCAGCTTAGGTCGGGCACAGCCCCAGCATTTT.

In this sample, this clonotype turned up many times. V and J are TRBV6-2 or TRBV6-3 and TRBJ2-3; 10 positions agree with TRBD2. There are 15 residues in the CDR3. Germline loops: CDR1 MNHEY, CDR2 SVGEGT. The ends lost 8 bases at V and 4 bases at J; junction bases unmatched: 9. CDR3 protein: CASAEAGGRSDTQYF. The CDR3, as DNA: TGTGCCAGCGCGGAAGCGGGAGGGCGGTCAGATACGCAGTATTTT.

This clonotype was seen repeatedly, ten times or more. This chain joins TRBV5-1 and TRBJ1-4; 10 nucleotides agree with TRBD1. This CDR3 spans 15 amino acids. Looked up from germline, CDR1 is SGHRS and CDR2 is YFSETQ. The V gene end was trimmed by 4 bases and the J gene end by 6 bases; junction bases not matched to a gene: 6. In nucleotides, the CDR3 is TGCGCCAGCAGCGGCCGGGACAGGGGTGATGAAAAACTGTTTTTT. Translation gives CASSGRDRGDEKLFF.

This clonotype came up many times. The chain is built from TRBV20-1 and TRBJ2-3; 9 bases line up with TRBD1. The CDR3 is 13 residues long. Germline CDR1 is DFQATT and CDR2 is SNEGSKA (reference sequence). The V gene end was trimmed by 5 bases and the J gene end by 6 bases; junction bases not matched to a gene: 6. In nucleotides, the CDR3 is TGCAGTGCTGCCGGGACAGGGATTGATACGCAGTATTTT. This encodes CSAAGTGIDTQYF.

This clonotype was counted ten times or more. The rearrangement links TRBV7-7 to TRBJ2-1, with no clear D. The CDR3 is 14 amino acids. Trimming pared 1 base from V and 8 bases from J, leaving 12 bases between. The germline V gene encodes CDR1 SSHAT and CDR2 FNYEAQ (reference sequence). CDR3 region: CASSLVGLSDEQFF. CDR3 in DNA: TGTGCCAGCAGCTTAGTAGGGCTCTCCGATGAGCAGTTCTTC.

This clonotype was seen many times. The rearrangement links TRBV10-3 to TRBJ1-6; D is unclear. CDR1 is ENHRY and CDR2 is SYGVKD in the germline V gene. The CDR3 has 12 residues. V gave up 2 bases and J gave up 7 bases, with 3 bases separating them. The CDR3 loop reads CAISEKNSPLHF. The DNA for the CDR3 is TGTGCCATCAGTGAGAAGAATTCACCCCTCCACTTT.

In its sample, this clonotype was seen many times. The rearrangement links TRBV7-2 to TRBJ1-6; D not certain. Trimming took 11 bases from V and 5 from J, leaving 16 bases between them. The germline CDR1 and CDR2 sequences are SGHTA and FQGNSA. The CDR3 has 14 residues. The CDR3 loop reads CALRTGSNNSPLHF. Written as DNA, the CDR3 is TGTGCCTTGCGCACTGGGAGTAATAATTCACCCCTCCACTTT.

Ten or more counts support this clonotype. The CDR3 loop is CSASRREREEQFF. CDR3 DNA sequence: TGCAGTGCTAGCCGACGGGAGCGGGAGGAGCAGTTCTTC. The chain couples TRBV20-1 to TRBJ2-1, with 8 positions matching TRBD2. This CDR3 contains 13 residues. The V gene end was trimmed by 3 bases and the J gene end by 10 bases; junction bases not matched to a gene: 8. CDR1 and CDR2 (germline): DFQATT, SNEGSKA (reference sequence).

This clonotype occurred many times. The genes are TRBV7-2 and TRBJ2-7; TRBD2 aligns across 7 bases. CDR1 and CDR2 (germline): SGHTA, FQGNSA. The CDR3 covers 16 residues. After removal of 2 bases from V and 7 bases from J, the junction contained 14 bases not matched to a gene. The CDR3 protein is CASSLLAGAPPMEQYF. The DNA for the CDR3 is TGTGCCAGCAGCTTATTAGCGGGCGCCCCCCCCATGGAGCAGTACTTC.

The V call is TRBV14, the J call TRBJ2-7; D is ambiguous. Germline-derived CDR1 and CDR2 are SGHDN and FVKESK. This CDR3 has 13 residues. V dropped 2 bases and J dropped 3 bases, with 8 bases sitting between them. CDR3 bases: TGTGCCAGCAGCCAATTTGCGATCTACGAGCAGTACTTC. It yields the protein CASSQFAIYEQYF.

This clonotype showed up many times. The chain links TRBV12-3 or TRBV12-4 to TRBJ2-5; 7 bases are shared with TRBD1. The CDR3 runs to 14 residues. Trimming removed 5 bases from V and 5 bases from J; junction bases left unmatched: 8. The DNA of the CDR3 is TGTGCCAGCAGTCTCACAGGGGCTGGGGAGACCCAGTACTTC. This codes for CASSLTGAGETQYF.

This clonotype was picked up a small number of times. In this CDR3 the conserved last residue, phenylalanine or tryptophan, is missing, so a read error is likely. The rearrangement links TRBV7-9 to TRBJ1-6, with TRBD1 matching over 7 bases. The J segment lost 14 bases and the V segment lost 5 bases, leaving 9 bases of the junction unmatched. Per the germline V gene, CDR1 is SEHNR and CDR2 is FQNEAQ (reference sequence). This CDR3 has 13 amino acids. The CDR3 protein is CASSPGQVYSLHN. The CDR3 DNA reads TGTGCCAGCAGCCCCGGACAGGTTTACTCCCTCCACAAT.

CDR3: CASSLTQGIGYGYTF. The CDR3 bases are TGTGCCAGCAGCTTAACCCAGGGTATTGGCTATGGCTACACCTTC. The V gene is TRBV7-8, the J gene TRBJ1-2; D possibly corresponds to TRBD1 (5 bases). CDR3 size: 15 residues. The V end was cut by 2 bases, the J end by 4 bases, with 14 bases between. Germline CDR1 SGHVS, CDR2 FQNEAQ.

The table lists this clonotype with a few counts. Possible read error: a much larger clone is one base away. The CDR3 loop is CTSSLGLLETQYF. Written as DNA, the CDR3 is TGTACCAGCAGCTTAGGACTTTTGGAGACCCAGTACTTC. V usage is TRBV7-3 and J usage is TRBJ2-5, with a tentative D call TRBD2 (5 bases). The CDR3 has 13 residues. Germline CDR1 reads SGHTA; CDR2 reads FQGTGA.

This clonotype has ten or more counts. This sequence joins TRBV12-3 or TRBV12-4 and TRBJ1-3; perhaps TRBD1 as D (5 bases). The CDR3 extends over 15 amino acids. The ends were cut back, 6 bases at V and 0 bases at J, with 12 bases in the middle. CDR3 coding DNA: TGTGCCAGCAGCCCCAGGGCTATCTCTGGAAACACCATATATTTT. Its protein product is CASSPRAISGNTIYF.

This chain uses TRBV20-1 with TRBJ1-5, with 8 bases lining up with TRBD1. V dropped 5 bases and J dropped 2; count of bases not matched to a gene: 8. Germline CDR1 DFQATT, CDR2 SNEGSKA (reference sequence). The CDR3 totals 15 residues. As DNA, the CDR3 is TGCAGTGCTGATCAGGGGGCGGGGGGCAATCAGCCCCAGCATTTT. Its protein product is CSADQGAGGNQPQHF.

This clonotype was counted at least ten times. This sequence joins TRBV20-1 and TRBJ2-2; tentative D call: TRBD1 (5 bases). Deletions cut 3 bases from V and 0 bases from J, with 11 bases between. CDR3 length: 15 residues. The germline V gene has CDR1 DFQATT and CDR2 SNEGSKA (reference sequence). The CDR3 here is CSARGWGANTGELFF. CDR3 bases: TGCAGTGCTAGGGGATGGGGCGCGAACACCGGGGAGCTGTTTTTT.

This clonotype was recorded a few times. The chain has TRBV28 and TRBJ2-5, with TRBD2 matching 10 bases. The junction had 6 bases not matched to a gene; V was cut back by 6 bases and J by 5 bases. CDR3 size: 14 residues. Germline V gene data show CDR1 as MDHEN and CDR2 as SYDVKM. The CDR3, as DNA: TGTGCCAGCAGCCTCTTTAGCGGGGGGGAGACCCAGTACTTC. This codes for CASSLFSGGETQYF.